These 14 T cell receptor beta chains were all obtained from the same sample, sequenced in a study of T cells after yellow fever vaccination. TCRdb called the 5' RACE reads again in MiXCR, with one record for every CDR3 protein. The data contain around 320,000 distinct CDR3 sequences, around 10% of them singletons. The source material was CD4+ T cells sorted from PBMCs, sampled 45 days after the yellow fever booster vaccination. These receptors were collected from a man aged 18 to 29 who received the YFV17D yellow fever vaccine.

At least ten counts were recorded for this clonotype. The chain has TRBV7-2 and TRBJ2-1; 9 nucleotides match TRBD1. The germline V gene encodes CDR1 SGHTA and CDR2 FQGNSA. The CDR3 has 16 amino acids. V was pared by 1 base and J by 7 bases, with 8 bases of the junction left unmatched. The CDR3 region is CASSLVGTGFANEQFF. DNA of the CDR3: TGTGCCAGCAGCTTAGTAGGGACAGGGTTTGCGAATGAGCAGTTCTTC.

This clonotype was picked up many times. Written as DNA, the CDR3 is TGCAGCGTCGGGACAGGGGATGGGACTGACTATGGCTACACCTTC. Its translation is CSVGTGDGTDYGYTF. V and J are TRBV29-1 and TRBJ1-2; 10 bases line up with TRBD1. Germline CDR1 and CDR2: SQVTM and ANQGSEA. This CDR3 is built from 15 residues. The V segment lost 6 bases and the J segment 3 bases; nucleotides outside the gene matches: 10.

This clonotype was detected only a few times. V is TRBV29-1 and J is TRBJ2-1; 9 bases align to TRBD2. This CDR3 contains 13 residues. The germline V gene has CDR1 SQVTM and CDR2 ANQGSEA. Losses at the gene ends were 7 bases for V and 8 bases for J; bases not matched to a gene: 9. The CDR3: CSGYSGGGDEQFF. The CDR3, as DNA: TGCAGCGGGTATAGCGGGGGAGGGGATGAGCAGTTCTTC.

The table lists this clonotype with a count of one. This sequence joins TRBV5-1 and TRBJ2-5, with D possibly being TRBD1 or TRBD2 (6 bases each). Germline assignment: CDR1 SGHRS and CDR2 YFSETQ. This CDR3 is built from 16 residues. Trimming removed 3 bases at V and 4 bases at J, with 19 bases between. The CDR3 DNA reads as TGCGCCAGCAGCTGGGTTAAGGCCACGGGGGCAGAGACCCAGTACTTC. Its protein product is CASSWVKATGAETQYF.

This clonotype was recorded a few times. The chain links TRBV6-5 to TRBJ1-2; no clear D. The CDR3 sequence is 14 residues long. The V and J ends lost 6 bases and 4 bases respectively, with 15 bases between them. Germline V gene sequence: CDR1 MNHEY, CDR2 SVGAGI. CDR3 DNA: TGTGCCAGCAGCCTCTTCCAGGCGACCTATGGCTACACCTTC. Its protein is CASSLFQATYGYTF.

V and J are TRBV18 and TRBJ2-2; TRBD1 matches at 7 bases. Germline V CDR1 and CDR2: KGHSH, LQKENI. V dropped 4 bases and J dropped 4; count of bases not matched to a gene: 12. CDR3 length: 17 amino acids. DNA for the CDR3: TGTGCCAGCTCACTAAATGGGCCACAGGGGACCACCGGGGAGCTGTTTTTT. The encoded protein is CASSLNGPQGTTGELFF.

The CDR3 is CASSQEVLGANVLTF. CDR3 DNA sequence: TGCGCCAGCAGCCAAGAAGTCTTAGGGGCCAACGTCCTGACTTTC. The genes are TRBV4-1 and TRBJ2-6; D not certain. This CDR3 contains 15 residues. V was clipped by 0 bases and J by 4 bases, with 7 bases between them. CDR1 and CDR2 (germline): MGHRA, YSYEKL.

This rearrangement joins TRBV6-1 to TRBJ1-2; perhaps TRBD1 as D (5 bases). CDR1 and CDR2 (germline): MNHNS, SASEGT. This CDR3 comprises 14 residues. Trimming took 0 bases from V and 4 from J, leaving 9 bases between them. CDR3 DNA: TGTGCCAGCAGTGAAGCTGTAGGGGCCTATGGCTACACCTTC. Its protein product is CASSEAVGAYGYTF.

V gene TRBV5-8 combines with J gene TRBJ2-3, with a possible D match to TRBD1 (5 bases). Germline CDR1 SGHTS, CDR2 YDEGEE. With 5 bases removed from V and 0 bases from J, the gap between germline ends came to 13 bases. This CDR3 region has 15 residues. The DNA for the CDR3 is TGTGCCAGCAGTTCGACAGATTCTAGCACAGATACGCAGTATTTT. Translating gives CASSSTDSSTDTQYF.

The V call is TRBV7-9, the J call TRBJ2-1; the match to TRBD1 covers 9 bases. Trimming removed 6 bases from V and 5 bases from J; junction bases left unmatched: 20. The germline CDR1 and CDR2 sequences are SEHNR and FQNEAQ (reference sequence). The CDR3 spans 19 residues. CDR3 amino acids: CASRLGTGKRYVGDNEQFF. CDR3 sequence (DNA): TGTGCCAGCAGGCTTGGGACAGGGAAGCGATATGTAGGCGACAATGAGCAGTTCTTC.

This clonotype was observed many times. V usage is TRBV5-4 and J usage is TRBJ2-7; D is tentatively TRBD1 or TRBD2 (5 bases each). The V gene's germline CDR1 is SGHNT and CDR2 YYREEE (reference sequence). Between the trimmed V and J ends, which lost 0 bases and 6 bases, there was a span of 19 bases. This CDR3 comprises 16 residues. Written as DNA, the CDR3 is TGTGCCAGCAGCTTGGATTCCGCGAGGGCCGGGGCCGAGCAGTACTTC. Its protein product is CASSLDSARAGAEQYF. Based on the CDR3 plus reference TRBV5-4 and TRBJ2-7, the full variable domain is ETGVTQSPTHLIKTRGQQVTLRCSSQSGHNTVSWYQQALGQGPQFIFQYYREEENGRGNFPPRFSGLQFPNYSSELNVNALELDDSALYLCASSLDSARAGAEQYFGPGTRLTVT.

This clonotype has only a few counts. The chain carries TRBV20-1 and TRBJ1-1; no clear D gene. Trimming removed 5 bases at V and 3 bases at J, with 13 bases between. Per the germline V gene, CDR1 is DFQATT and CDR2 is SNEGSKA (reference sequence). CDR3 length: 13 residues. CDR3 residues: CSAGPDSYTEAFF. The CDR3 DNA reads TGCAGTGCTGGACCCGATAGTTACACTGAAGCTTTCTTT.

V is TRBV7-9 and J is TRBJ1-5, with TRBD1 as a possible D gene (5 bases). V lost 5 bases to trimming and J lost 7 bases, with 27 bases between them. CDR1 is SEHNR, CDR2 FQNEAQ, per germline (reference sequence). The CDR3 extends over 18 amino acids. The CDR3 here is CASSPEVSMGVLNQPQHF. In DNA form, the CDR3 reads TGTGCCAGCAGCCCCGAAGTATCGATGGGGGTCCTGAACCAGCCCCAGCATTTT.

This clonotype was detected only a few times. The V and J genes are TRBV27 and TRBJ2-2, with TRBD2 identical over 8 bases. The V and J ends lost 7 bases and 7 bases, in that order; junction bases with no gene match: 11. CDR3 length: 15 amino acids. CDR1 is MNHEY, CDR2 SMNVEV, per germline (reference sequence). The CDR3 region is CASKIRGLVGGELFF. CDR3 nucleotide sequence: TGTGCCAGCAAAATTAGGGGACTAGTCGGCGGGGAGCTGTTTTTT.